The sequence of this TCR beta chain was determined in a study of blood T cell repertoires in COVID-19. Method: immunoSEQ multiplex PCR; TCRdb's copy keeps in-frame clones and lacks some. The repertoire consists of about 220,000 clones, with 84% occurring once and the leading ten covering less than 7%. The V gene's germline CDR1 is MDHEN and CDR2 SYDVKM. This CDR3 has 14 amino acids. Trimming removed 6 bases at V and 2 bases at J, with 11 bases between. This rearrangement joins TRBV28 to TRBJ2-1; tentative D call: TRBD1 (5 bases). Sample: PBMCs or T cells enriched from blood (not recorded which). This receptor was obtained from a woman aged 40 to 49 who had recovered from COVID-19. The CDR3 region has the DNA TGTGCCAGCAGAGGGGCGGCAGCCTACAATGAGCAGTTCTTC. Amino acids: CASRGAAAYNEQFF.